These T cell receptor beta chains were read from a single sample in a study of cytomegalovirus exposure and HLA in healthy donors. Measured with immunoSEQ multiplex PCR; TCRdb has only the in-frame clones, and not every one. The data hold just over 95,000 clones, with around four fifths observed a single time. The sequenced sample consisted of PBMCs. These receptors were taken from a middle-aged woman in good health and CMV-seronegative. Both conserved end residues are part of each CDR3. D genes are given only for firm matches. Only part of the rows carry a size: once, few, many, or a class if the clone is expanded.

clone_size j_call v_call cdr3_length d_call cdr3_nt cdr3_aa
once TRBJ1-1 TRBV6-5 13 TRBD1 TGTGCCAGCAGCACTGACAGGGACACTGAAGCTTTCTTT CASSTDRDTEAFF
few TRBJ1-6 TRBV13 18 TRBD1 TGTGCCAGCCCCATCGACAGGGGACCCCCCCGAATGTGTTCACCCCTCCACTTT CASPIDRGPPRMCSPLHF
. TRBJ1-2 TRBV5-6 17 . TGTGCCAGCAGCCCATATTGGGACATCATCTGGGACTATGGCTACACCTTC CASSPYWDIIWDYGYTF
. TRBJ2-1 TRBV19 15 . TGTGCCAGTAGTATATGGGGACAAAAGAGGGATGAGCAGTTCTTC CASSIWGQKRDEQFF
. TRBJ2-7 TRBV4-2 13 . TGTGCCAGCAGCCAAGGCGTTTTCTACGAGCAGTACTTC CASSQGVFYEQYF
. TRBJ1-6 TRBV5-4 15 . TGTGCCAGCAGCTTGGGTCTACAGGGAAATTCACCCCTCCACTTT CASSLGLQGNSPLHF
few TRBJ2-3 TRBV5-5 15 . TGTGCCAGCAGGGCTGGACAGCCTAGCACAGATACGCAGTATTTT CASRAGQPSTDTQYF
. TRBJ2-1 TRBV7-2 14 TRBD1 TGTGCCAGCAGCCTGGACAGGGGGTCGAATGAGCAGTTCTTC CASSLDRGSNEQFF
once TRBJ1-1 TRBV4-2 14 . TGTGCCAGCAGCCAAGATGGTGTAGCGGCCGAAGCTTTCTTT CASSQDGVAAEAFF
. TRBJ1-3 TRBV9 17 . TGTGCCAGCAGCGGCCCCGACAGGCGGAGCTCTGGAAACACCATATATTTT CASSGPDRRSSGNTIYF
. TRBJ2-7 TRBV5-6 14 . TGTGCCAGCAGCTTGGGCAGGGGCTTCTACGAGCAGTACTTC CASSLGRGFYEQYF
. TRBJ1-5 TRBV6-1 14 . TGTGCCAGTGACAGTTTCCATAGCAATCAGCCCCAGCATTTT CASDSFHSNQPQHF
few TRBJ2-1 TRBV19 18 TRBD2 TGTGCCAGTAGTATAACGGGAGGAGAGACTAGCTCCTACAATGAGCAGTTCTTC CASSITGGETSSYNEQFF
. TRBJ2-2 TRBV14 15 . TGTGCCAGCAAACTGGGGCCAACGAACACCGGGGAGCTGTTTTTT CASKLGPTNTGELFF
. TRBJ1-1 TRBV12-2 19 . TGTGCAAGTCGCTTAGAGGGTAGCGGCAGGGGGCCCTGGGTCACTGAAGCTTTCTTT CASRLEGSGRGPWVTEAFF